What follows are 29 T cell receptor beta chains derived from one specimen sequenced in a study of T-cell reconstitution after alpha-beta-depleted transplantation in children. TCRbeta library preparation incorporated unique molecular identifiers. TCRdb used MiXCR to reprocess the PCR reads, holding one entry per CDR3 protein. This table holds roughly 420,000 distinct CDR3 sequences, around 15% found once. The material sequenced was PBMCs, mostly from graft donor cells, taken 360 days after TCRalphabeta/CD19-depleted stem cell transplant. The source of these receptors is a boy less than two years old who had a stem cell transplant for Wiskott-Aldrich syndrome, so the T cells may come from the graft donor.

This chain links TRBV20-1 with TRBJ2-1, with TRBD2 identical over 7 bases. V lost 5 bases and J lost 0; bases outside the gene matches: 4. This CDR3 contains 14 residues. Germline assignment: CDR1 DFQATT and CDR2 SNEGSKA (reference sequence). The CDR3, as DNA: TGCAGTGCTCGTGGGAGGGACTCCTACAATGAGCAGTTCTTC. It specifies CSARGRDSYNEQFF.

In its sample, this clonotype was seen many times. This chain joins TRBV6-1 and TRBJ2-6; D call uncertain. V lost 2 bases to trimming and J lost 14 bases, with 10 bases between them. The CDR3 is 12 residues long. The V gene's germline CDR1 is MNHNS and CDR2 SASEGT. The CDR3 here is CASSEIVFLLTF. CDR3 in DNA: TGTGCCAGCAGTGAAATTGTTTTCCTCCTGACTTTC.

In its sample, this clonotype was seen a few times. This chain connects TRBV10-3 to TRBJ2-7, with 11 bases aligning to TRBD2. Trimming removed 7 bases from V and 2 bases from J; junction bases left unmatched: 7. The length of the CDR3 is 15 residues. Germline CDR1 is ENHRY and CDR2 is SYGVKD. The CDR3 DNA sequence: TGTGCCATCACCCGCGGGACTAGCGGCCCCTACGAGCAGTACTTC. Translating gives CAITRGTSGPYEQYF.

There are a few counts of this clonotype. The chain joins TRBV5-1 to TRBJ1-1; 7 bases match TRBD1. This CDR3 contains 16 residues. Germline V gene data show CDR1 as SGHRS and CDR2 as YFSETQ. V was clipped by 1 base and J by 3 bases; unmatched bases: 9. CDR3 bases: TGCGCCAGCAGCTTGTCTCCTAGGGGGCGAGACACTGAAGCTTTCTTT. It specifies CASSLSPRGRDTEAFF.

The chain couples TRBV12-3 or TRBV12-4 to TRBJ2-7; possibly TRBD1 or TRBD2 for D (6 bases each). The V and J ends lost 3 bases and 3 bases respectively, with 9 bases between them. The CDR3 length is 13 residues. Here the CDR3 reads CASSFGGRYEQYF. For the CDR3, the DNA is TGTGCCAGCAGTTTTGGGGGGCGCTACGAGCAGTACTTC.

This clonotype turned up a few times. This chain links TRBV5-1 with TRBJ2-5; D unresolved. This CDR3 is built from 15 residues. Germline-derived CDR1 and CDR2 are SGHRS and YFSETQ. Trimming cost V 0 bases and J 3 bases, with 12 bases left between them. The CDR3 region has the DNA TGCGCCAGCAGCTTGGGGGCTCGACGAGAAGAGACCCAGTACTTC. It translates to CASSLGARREETQYF. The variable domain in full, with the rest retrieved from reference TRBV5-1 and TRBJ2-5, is KAGVTQTPRYLIKTRGQQVTLSCSPISGHRSVSWYQQTPGQGLQFLFEYFSETQRNKGNFPGRFSGRQFSNSRSEMNVSTLELGDSALYLCASSLGARREETQYFGPGTRLLVL.

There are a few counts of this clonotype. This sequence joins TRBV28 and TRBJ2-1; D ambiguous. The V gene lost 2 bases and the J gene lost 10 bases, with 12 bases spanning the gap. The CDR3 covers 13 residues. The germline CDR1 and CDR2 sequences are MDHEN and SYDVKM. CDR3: CASSLKVSREQFF. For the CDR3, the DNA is TGTGCCAGCAGTTTAAAGGTGTCACGAGAGCAGTTCTTC.

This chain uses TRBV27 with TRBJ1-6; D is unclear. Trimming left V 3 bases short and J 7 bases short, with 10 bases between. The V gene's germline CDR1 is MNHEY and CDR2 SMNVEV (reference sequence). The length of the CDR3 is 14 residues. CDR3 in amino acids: CASSFGLRNSPLHF. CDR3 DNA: TGTGCCAGCAGTTTTGGGCTGAGGAATTCACCCCTCCACTTT.

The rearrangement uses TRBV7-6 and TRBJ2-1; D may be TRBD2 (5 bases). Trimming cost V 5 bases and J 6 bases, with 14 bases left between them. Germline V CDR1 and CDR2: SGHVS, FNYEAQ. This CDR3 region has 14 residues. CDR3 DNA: TGTGCCAGCAGCCTCGGACTGGAAGGCAATGAGCAGTTCTTC. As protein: CASSLGLEGNEQFF.

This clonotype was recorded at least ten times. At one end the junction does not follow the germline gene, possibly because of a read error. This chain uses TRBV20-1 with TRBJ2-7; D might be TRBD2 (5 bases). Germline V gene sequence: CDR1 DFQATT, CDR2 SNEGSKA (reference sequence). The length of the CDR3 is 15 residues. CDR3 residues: CSARDARTDSYEQYF. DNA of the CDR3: TGCAGTGCTAGAGATGCCCGGACTGACTCCTATGAGCAGTACTTC.

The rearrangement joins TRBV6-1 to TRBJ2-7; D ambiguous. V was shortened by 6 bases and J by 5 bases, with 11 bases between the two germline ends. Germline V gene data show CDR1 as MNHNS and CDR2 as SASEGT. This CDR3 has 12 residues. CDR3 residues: CASSRSGHEQYF. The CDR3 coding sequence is TGTGCCAGCAGCCGCTCAGGCCACGAGCAGTACTTC.

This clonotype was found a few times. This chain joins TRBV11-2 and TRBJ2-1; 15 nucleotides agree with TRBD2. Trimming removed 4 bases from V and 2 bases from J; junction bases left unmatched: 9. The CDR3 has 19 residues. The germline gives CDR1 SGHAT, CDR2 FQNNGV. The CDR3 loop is CASSSGRTSGGAPYNEQFF. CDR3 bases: TGTGCCAGCAGCTCCGGTCGGACTAGCGGGGGGGCACCCTACAATGAGCAGTTCTTC.

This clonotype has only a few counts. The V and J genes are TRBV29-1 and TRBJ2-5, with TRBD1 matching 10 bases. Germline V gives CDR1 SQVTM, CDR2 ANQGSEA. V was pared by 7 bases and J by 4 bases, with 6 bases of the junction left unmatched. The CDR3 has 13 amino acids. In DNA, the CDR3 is TGCAGCGCCGGACAGGGGGTAGGAGAGACCCAGTACTTC. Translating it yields CSAGQGVGETQYF.

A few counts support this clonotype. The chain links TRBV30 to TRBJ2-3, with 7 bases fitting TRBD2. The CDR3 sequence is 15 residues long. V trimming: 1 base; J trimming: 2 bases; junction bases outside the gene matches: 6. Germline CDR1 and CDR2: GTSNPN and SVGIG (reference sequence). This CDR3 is CAWSAKRGPTDTQYF. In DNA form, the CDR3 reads TGTGCCTGGAGTGCGAAGCGGGGACCCACAGATACGCAGTATTTT.

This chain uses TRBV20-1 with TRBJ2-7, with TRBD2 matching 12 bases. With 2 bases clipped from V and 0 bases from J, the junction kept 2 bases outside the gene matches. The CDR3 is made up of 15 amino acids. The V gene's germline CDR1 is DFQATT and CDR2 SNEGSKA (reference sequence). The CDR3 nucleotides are TGCAGTGCTAGAAGGACTAGCGGGACCTCCTACGAGCAGTACTTC. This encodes CSARRTSGTSYEQYF.

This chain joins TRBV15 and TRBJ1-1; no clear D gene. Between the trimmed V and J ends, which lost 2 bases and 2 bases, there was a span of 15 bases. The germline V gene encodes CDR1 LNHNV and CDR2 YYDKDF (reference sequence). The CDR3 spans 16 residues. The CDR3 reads CATSRLATDRNTEAFF. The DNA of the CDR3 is TGTGCCACCAGCAGACTTGCTACGGACCGAAACACTGAAGCTTTCTTT.

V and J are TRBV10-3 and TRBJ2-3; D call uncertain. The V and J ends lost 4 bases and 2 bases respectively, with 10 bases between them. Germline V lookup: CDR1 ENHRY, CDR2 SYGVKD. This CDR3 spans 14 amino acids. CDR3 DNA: TGTGCCATCAGTGCTGACACGTTCACAGATACGCAGTATTTT. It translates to CAISADTFTDTQYF.

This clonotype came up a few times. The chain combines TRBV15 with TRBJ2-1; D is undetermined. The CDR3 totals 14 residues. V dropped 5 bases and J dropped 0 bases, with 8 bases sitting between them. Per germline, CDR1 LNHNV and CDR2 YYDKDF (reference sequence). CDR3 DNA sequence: TGTGCCACCAGCGCCGTTAGCTCCTACAATGAGCAGTTCTTC. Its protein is CATSAVSSYNEQFF. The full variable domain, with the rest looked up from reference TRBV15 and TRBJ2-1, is DAMVIQNPRYQVTQFGKPVTLSCSQTLNHNVMYWYQQKSSQAPKLLFHYYDKDFNNEADTPDNFQSRRPNTSFCFLDIRSPGLGDTAMYLCATSAVSSYNEQFFGPGTRLTVL.

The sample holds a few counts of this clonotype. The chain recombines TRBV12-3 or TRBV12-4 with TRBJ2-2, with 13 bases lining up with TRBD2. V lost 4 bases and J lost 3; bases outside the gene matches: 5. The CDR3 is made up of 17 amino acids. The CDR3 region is CASSWTSGGYHTGELFF. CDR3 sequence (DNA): TGTGCCAGCAGTTGGACTAGCGGGGGCTATCACACCGGGGAGCTGTTTTTT.

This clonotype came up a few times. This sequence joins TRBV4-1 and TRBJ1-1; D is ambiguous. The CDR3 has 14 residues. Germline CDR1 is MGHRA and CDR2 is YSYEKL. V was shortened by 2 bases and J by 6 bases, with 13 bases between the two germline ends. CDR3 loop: CASSQMLGRAEAFF. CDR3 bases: TGCGCCAGCAGCCAAATGTTGGGAAGGGCTGAAGCTTTCTTT.

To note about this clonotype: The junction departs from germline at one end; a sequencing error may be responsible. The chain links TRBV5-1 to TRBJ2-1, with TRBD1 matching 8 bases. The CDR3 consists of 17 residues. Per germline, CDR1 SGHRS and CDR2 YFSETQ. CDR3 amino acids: CASSLHTDRGALNVQFF. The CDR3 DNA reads TGCGCCAGCAGCTTGCATACCGACAGGGGCGCCCTCAATGTGCAGTTCTTC.

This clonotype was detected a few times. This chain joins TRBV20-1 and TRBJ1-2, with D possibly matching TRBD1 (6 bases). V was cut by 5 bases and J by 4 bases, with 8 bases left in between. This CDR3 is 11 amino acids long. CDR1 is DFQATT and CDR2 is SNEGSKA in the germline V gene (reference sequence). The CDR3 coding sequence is TGCAGTGCTGCGGACAGCTATGGCTACACCTTC. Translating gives CSAADSYGYTF.

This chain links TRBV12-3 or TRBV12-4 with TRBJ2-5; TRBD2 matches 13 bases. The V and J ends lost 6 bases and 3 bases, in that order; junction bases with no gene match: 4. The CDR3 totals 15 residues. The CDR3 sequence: CASRWTSGRKETQYF. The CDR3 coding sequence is TGTGCCAGCAGGTGGACTAGCGGGAGAAAAGAGACCCAGTACTTC.

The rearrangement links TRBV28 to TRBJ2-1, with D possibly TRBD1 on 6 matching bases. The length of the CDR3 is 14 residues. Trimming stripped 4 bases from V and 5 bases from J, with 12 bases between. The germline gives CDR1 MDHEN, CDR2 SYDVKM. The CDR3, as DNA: TGTGCCAGCAGTTATGGACAGAAAAACAATGAGCAGTTCTTC. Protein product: CASSYGQKNNEQFF.

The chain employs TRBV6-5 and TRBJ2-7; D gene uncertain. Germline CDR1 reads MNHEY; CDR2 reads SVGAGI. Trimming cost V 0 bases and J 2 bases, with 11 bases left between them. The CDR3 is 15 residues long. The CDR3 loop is CASSYSMNTPYEQYF. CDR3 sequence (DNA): TGTGCCAGCAGTTACTCGATGAACACCCCCTACGAGCAGTACTTC.

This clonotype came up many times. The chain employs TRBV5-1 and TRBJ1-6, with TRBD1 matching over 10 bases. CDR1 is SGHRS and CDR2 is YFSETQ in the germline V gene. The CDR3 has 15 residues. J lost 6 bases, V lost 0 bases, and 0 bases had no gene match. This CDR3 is CASSLGDRGNSPLHF. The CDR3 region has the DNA TGCGCCAGCAGCTTGGGGGACAGGGGTAATTCACCCCTCCACTTT.

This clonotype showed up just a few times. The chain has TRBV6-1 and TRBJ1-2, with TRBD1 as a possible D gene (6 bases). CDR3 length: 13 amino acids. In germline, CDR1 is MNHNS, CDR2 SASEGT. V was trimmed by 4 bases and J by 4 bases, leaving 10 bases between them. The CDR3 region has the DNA TGTGCCAGCAGTGCTCAGGGGAGCTATGGCTACACCTTC. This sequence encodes CASSAQGSYGYTF.

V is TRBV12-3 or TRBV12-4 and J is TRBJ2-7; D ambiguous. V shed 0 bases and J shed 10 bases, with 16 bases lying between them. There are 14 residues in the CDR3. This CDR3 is CASSLALAVPSQYF. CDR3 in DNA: TGTGCCAGCAGTTTAGCGTTAGCAGTACCCAGTCAGTACTTC.

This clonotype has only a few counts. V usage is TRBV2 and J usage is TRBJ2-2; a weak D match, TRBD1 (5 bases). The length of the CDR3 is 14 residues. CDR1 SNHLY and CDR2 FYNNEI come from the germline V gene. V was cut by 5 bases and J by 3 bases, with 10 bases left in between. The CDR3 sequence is CASSYKTDTGELFF. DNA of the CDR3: TGTGCCAGCAGTTATAAGACAGACACCGGGGAGCTGTTTTTT. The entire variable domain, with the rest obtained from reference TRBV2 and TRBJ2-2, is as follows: EPEVTQTPSHQVTQMGQEVILRCVPISNHLYFYWYRQILGQKVEFLVSFYNNEISEKSEIFDDQFSVERPDGSNFTLKIRSTKLEDSAMYFCASSYKTDTGELFFGEGSRLTVL.